The rows below give T cell receptor beta chains drawn from one sample of a study of blood T cell repertoires in COVID-19. Only in-frame clones appear in the TCRdb table, and some are missing; sequencing was by immunoSEQ multiplex PCR. The repertoire holds 250,000 to 350,000 clones, with approximately 85% as singletons. The sequenced sample was PBMCs or T cells enriched from blood (not recorded which). These receptors came from a woman aged 30 to 39 who had recovered from COVID-19. Both conserved end residues are trimmed from each CDR3.

14 TRBJ1-2 TRBV7-9 ASSFSGGNQYYGYT
14 TRBJ1-6 TRBV4-3 ASSQDADRVGSTLH
9 TRBJ2-5 TRBV5-4 ASSRQETQY
12 TRBJ1-1 TRBV7-2 ASSLTQGLTEAF
11 TRBJ2-5 TRBV29-1 SELAGNQETQY
14 TRBJ2-5 TRBV30 AWTGGLAGGGETQY
12 TRBJ1-2 TRBV10-2 ASSESETGEGYT
13 TRBJ1-3 TRBV7-9 ASRAGQGGGNTIY
15 TRBJ1-5 TRBV7-9 ASSLAFGTDSNQPQH
8 TRBJ1-5 TRBV6-1 ASSEDSWD
14 TRBJ1-3 TRBV5-1 ASSPLDTSSGNTIY
12 TRBJ1-2 TRBV28 ASFRAGQVNGYT
13 TRBJ2-7 TRBV9 ASSVAGGSAYEQY
9 TRBJ1-2 TRBV28 ASSFYYGYT
12 TRBJ2-1 TRBV9 ASSDAGIYNEQF
12 TRBJ1-2 TRBV5-8 ASSFGQGARGYT
12 TRBJ1-5 TRBV19 ASSIGGSNQPQH
12 TRBJ1-2 TRBV7-2 ASSLGQGGYGYT
12 TRBJ2-2 TRBV5-6 ATTRTGGTGELF
18 TRBJ2-1 TRBV13 ASSFFRPAGGTSSYNEQF
13 TRBJ2-1 TRBV2 ASSPLAGGYNEQF
12 TRBJ1-2 TRBV11-2 ASTPRREEGGYT
17 TRBJ1-5 TRBV7-9 ASSFWGQGAFYSNQPQH
12 TRBJ1-2 TRBV30 AWRETGGQYGYT
15 TRBJ1-2 TRBV23-1 ASSQADYLSVDYGYT
13 TRBJ2-7 TRBV19 ASSRARGISYEQY
14 TRBJ1-5 TRBV6-2/TRBV6-3 ASSSRGAHSNQPQH
14 TRBJ1-4 TRBV25-1 ASSERRDRVDEKLF
12 TRBJ1-1 TRBV5-4 ASSFTGANTEAF
13 TRBJ2-7 TRBV6-5 ASSIQGAPSYEQY
14 TRBJ2-1 TRBV24-1 ATSDLPSGSYNEQF
11 TRBJ1-6 TRBV7-2 ASRTGGTIPLH
13 TRBJ2-7 TRBV15 ATSRDTSGREKQY
11 TRBJ1-6 TRBV10-3 AISESRGSPLH
13 TRBJ2-2 TRBV9 ASSLGTGDTGELF
12 TRBJ2-5 TRBV20-1 SASIGVGQETQY
11 TRBJ2-7 TRBV4-3 ASSPWGGREQY
11 TRBJ1-1 TRBV27 ASLRLGKTEAF
13 TRBJ2-7 TRBV9 ASSVTGELSYEQY
10 TRBJ1-4 TRBV28 ASSSDWEKLF
11 TRBJ1-4 TRBV3-1/TRBV3-2 ASGRRDNEKLF
12 TRBJ2-7 TRBV24-1 ATSARLDFGEQY
13 TRBJ2-5 TRBV5-1 ASSWNPGLMETQY
14 TRBJ2-1 TRBV2 ASSDRASGRGNEQF
14 TRBJ1-6 TRBV7-2 ASSLEARTVSSPLH
13 TRBJ2-3 TRBV5-4 ASSSRDRGQDTQY
15 TRBJ2-7 TRBV6-2/TRBV6-3 ASSYSIGDSPFYEQY
14 TRBJ2-7 TRBV5-4 ASSLTSGQGALKQY
13 TRBJ2-7 TRBV5-1 ASSLKPGYIYEQY
12 TRBJ1-1 TRBV10-3 AISERQQVSEAF
14 TRBJ2-7 TRBV5-8 ASSLMHGTGGYEQY
12 TRBJ1-2 TRBV7-9 ASSLADRVFGYT
14 TRBJ2-1 TRBV7-3 ASSLSWGSGDNEQF
12 TRBJ1-1 TRBV7-9 ASSLEMANTEAF